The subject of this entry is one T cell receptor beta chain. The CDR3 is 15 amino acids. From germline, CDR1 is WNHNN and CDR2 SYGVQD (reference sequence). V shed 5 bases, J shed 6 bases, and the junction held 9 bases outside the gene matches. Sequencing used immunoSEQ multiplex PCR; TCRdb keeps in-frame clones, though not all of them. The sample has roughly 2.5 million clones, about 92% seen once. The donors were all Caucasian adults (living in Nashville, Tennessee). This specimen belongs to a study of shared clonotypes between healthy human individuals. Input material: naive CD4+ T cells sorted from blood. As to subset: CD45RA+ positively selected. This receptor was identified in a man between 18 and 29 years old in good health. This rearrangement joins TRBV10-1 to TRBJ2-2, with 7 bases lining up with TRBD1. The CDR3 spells CASSSGTAVPGELFF. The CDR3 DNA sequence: TGCGCCAGCAGTTCCGGGACAGCCGTGCCCGGGGAGCTGTTTTTT.